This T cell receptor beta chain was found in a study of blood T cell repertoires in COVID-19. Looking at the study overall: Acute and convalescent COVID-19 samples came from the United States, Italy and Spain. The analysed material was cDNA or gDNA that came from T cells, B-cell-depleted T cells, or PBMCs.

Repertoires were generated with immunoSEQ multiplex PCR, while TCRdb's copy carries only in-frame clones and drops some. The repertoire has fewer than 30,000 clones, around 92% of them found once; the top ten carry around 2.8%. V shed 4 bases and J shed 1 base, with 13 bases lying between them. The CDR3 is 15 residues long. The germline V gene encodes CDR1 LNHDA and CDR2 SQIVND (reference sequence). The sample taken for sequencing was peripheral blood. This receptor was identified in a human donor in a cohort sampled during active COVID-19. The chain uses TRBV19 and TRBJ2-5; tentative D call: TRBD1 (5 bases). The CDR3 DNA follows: TGTGCCAGTAGTACTCGACAGAACATCCAAGAGACCCAGTACTTC. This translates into CASSTRQNIQETQYF.